The clone carrying this T cell receptor (beta chain) was seen more than once but under ten times. Its antigen is not known. The data were taken from a study of T-cell reconstitution after alpha-beta-depleted transplantation in children. Germline V gives CDR1 MNHEY, CDR2 SVGAGI. The CDR3 covers 14 residues. Trimming left V 9 bases short and J 2 bases short, with 15 bases between. Study-wide results and limits: Diversity and T-cell counts at one year after transplant derived mostly from new T cells. The study reportedly traced alpha-beta T cells about two months after transplant to several hundred expanded graft clones. The high TCRbeta diversity at day 60 in some patients came from surviving recipient T cells and thymic progenitors.

A TCRbeta library incorporating unique molecular identifiers was prepared. TCRdb called the PCR reads again in MiXCR, with one record for every CDR3 protein. This repertoire shows 130,000 to 150,000 distinct CDR3 sequences, around 8.8% found once; its top ten account for 15% to 20%. Sequencing used PBMCs, mostly from graft donor cells, obtained 180 days after TCRalphabeta/CD19-depleted stem cell transplant. The chain combines TRBV6-5 with TRBJ2-3; D ambiguous. The sequence was obtained from a female patient aged 2-9 years who had a stem cell transplant for congenital amegakaryocytic thrombocytopenia, so the T cells may come from the graft donor. Here the CDR3 reads CASLSSGPTDTQYF. CDR3 nucleotide sequence: TGTGCCAGTTTGTCAAGTGGCCCCACAGATACGCAGTATTTT.